Listed here are 8 T cell receptor beta chains from one sample, sequenced in a study of blood T cell repertoires in COVID-19. Profiling relied on immunoSEQ multiplex PCR, and the TCRdb table lists in-frame clones only, not all of them. In the table there are 150,000 to 200,000 clones, around 74% of which are singletons. Specimen: peripheral blood. The receptor set was obtained from a woman of 80 years or more with acute or convalescent COVID-19.

This clone was detected a few times. The rearrangement joins TRBV29-1 to TRBJ1-2; tentative D call: TRBD1 (5 bases). With 3 bases removed from V and 4 bases from J, the gap between germline ends came to 15 bases. Germline CDR1 is SQVTM and CDR2 is ANQGSEA. This CDR3 contains 14 residues. The CDR3 loop is CSVDRDGGSYGYTF. Here the CDR3 DNA reads TGCAGCGTTGATAGGGACGGAGGGAGCTATGGCTACACCTTC.

This clone was seen only once. The chain couples TRBV5-1 to TRBJ1-3; D is ambiguous. V was trimmed by 4 bases and J by 3 bases, leaving 11 bases between them. Germline loops: CDR1 SGHRS, CDR2 YFSETQ. The CDR3 is made up of 14 amino acids. The CDR3, as DNA: TGCGCCAGCAGCGCCGCCTCGCGTGGAAACACCATATATTTT. The encoded protein is CASSAASRGNTIYF.

This clone was seen a handful of times. The same CDR3 arises from other DNA sequences in this sample as well. The rearrangement uses TRBV12-3 or TRBV12-4 and TRBJ1-1, with D maybe TRBD1 (5 bases). V was pared by 3 bases and J by 4 bases, with 9 bases between. This CDR3 is 13 amino acids long. The CDR3 sequence: CASSLGQGTEAFF. The CDR3 nucleotides read TGTGCCAGCAGTTTGGGGCAAGGCACTGAAGCTTTCTTT.

The J gene is TRBJ2-7, the V gene TRBV4-2; D remains unclear. V lost 3 bases and J lost 0, with 12 bases in between. This CDR3 contains 15 residues. The germline gives CDR1 LGHNA, CDR2 YNFKEQ. CDR3 bases: TGTGCCAGCAGCCAGGCGCGGCATAACTCCTACGAGCAGTACTTC. Translated: CASSQARHNSYEQYF.

This chain connects TRBV11-2 to TRBJ2-7, with TRBD2 matching 11 bases. The germline CDR1 and CDR2 sequences are SGHAT and FQNNGV. With 0 bases clipped from V and 3 bases from J, the junction kept 7 bases outside the gene matches. The CDR3 loop spans 17 amino acids. The CDR3 region is CASSLDQGLAGLYEQYF. The CDR3 nucleotides are TGTGCCAGCAGCTTAGATCAAGGACTAGCGGGCCTCTACGAGCAGTACTTC.

The chain combines TRBV27 with TRBJ2-2, with 8 nucleotides matching TRBD2. CDR3 size: 15 residues. In germline, CDR1 is MNHEY, CDR2 SMNVEV (reference sequence). J lost 7 bases, V lost 3 bases, and 7 bases had no gene match. CDR3 residues: CASSFPTSGRGELFF. The DNA for the CDR3 is TGTGCCAGCAGTTTCCCCACTAGCGGACGCGGGGAGCTGTTTTTT.

In its sample, this clone was seen a few times. V gene TRBV10-3 combines with J gene TRBJ1-2; the D is unclear. Germline V CDR1 and CDR2: ENHRY, SYGVKD. The CDR3 is 12 residues long. Trimming cost V 0 bases and J 7 bases, with 6 bases left between them. CDR3 loop: CAISESSVGYTF. For the CDR3, the DNA is TGTGCCATCAGTGAGTCGTCGGTTGGCTACACCTTC.

The chain joins TRBV28 to TRBJ2-2; unclear D gene. The CDR3 has 14 amino acids. V was clipped by 3 bases and J by 0 bases, with 5 bases between them. CDR1 is MDHEN and CDR2 is SYDVKM in the germline V gene. The CDR3 is CASSFGANTGELFF. The CDR3 DNA reads TGTGCCAGCAGTTTCGGAGCGAACACCGGGGAGCTGTTTTTT.